The entry below gives a single T cell receptor beta chain sequence along with its context. Its cognate antigen is unknown. It was template switching that added a universal primer site, and there were unique molecular identifiers on the cDNA. Using its own MiXCR run on the 5' RACE reads, TCRdb lists one record per CDR3 protein. The sample has roughly 250,000 distinct CDR3 sequences, about 14% seen once. This entry is derived from a study of identical twins. Findings and limits, study-wide: Models underpredicted monozygotic twin sharing of out-of-frame TCR alpha.

The CDR3 consists of 15 residues. Looked up from germline, CDR1 is SGHNT and CDR2 is YYREEE (reference sequence). V gave up 4 bases and J gave up 6 bases, with 20 bases separating them. This clonotype was sampled from a young woman in good health. This chain joins TRBV5-4 and TRBJ2-7, with D possibly TRBD1 on 6 matching bases. The sequenced material came from memory (CD45RO+) T cells sorted from blood. The CDR3 spells CASSNGQTPSLEQYF. In DNA, the CDR3 is TGTGCCAGCAGCAACGGACAGACCCCTAGTCTCGAGCAGTACTTC. Full variable domain (remainder filled in from reference TRBV5-4 and TRBJ2-7): ETGVTQSPTHLIKTRGQQVTLRCSSQSGHNTVSWYQQALGQGPQFIFQYYREEENGRGNFPPRFSGLQFPNYSSELNVNALELDDSALYLCASSNGQTPSLEQYFGPGTRLTVT.